This T cell receptor (beta chain) was identified during a study of Graves' ophthalmopathy and Graves' hyperthyroidism. There are 14 residues in the CDR3. Germline values: CDR1 LNHDA, CDR2 SQIVND (reference sequence). V shed 8 bases and J shed 1 base, with 11 bases lying between them. As the template, RNA transcripts were used to amplify TCR beta CDR3 regions. The workflow started with a first-round RT-PCR run with HTBI primers and then moved on to a second-round multiplex PCR. TCRdb re-called the multiplex PCR reads with MiXCR, one entry per CDR3 protein. In the table there are 600,000 to 700,000 distinct CDR3 sequences, roughly 41% of which are singletons.

Sequences were obtained from peripheral blood. J is TRBJ2-2 and V is TRBV19, with a possible D match to TRBD1 (6 bases). The origin of this receptor is an adult man with Graves' ophthalmopathy. The CDR3 loop reads CASQGRVNTGELFF. Written as DNA, the CDR3 is TGTGCCAGTCAGGGGCGGGTGAACACCGGGGAGCTGTTTTTT.